Below, 8 T cell receptor beta chains from the same sample are listed, as sequenced in a study of CD8+ T cells in alopecia areata. TCR sequencing used cDNA made by reverse transcription of extracted RNA. Sequenced by immunoSEQ multiplex PCR; TCRdb stores in-frame clones only, minus some. The sample includes a few hundred thousand clones, about two fifths of them seen just once. As for treatment: oral pan-JAK inhibitor, 5-10 mg twice daily. Sequenced material: CD4+ T cells sorted from blood, taken between weeks 30 and 35, from a patient treated with tofacitinib. The receptors shown here come from a human donor with alopecia areata.

The chain employs TRBV11-2 and TRBJ1-6, with D possibly TRBD1 on 6 matching bases. The CDR3 consists of 14 residues. The germline V and J ends were trimmed by 3 bases and 9 bases, with 12 bases remaining between them. The germline V gene encodes CDR1 SGHAT and CDR2 FQNNGV. CDR3 protein: CASSFWQGSSPLHF. The CDR3 region has the DNA TGTGCCAGCAGCTTTTGGCAGGGGAGTTCACCCCTCCACTTT. The full variable domain, its missing parts supplied by reference TRBV11-2 and TRBJ1-6, is EAGVAQSPRYKIIEKRQSVAFWCNPISGHATLYWYQQILGQGPKLLIQFQNNGVVDDSQLPKDRFSAERLKGVDSTLKIQPAKLEDSAVYLCASSFWQGSSPLHFGNGTRLTVT.

The genes are TRBV19 and TRBJ2-1, with D perhaps given as TRBD1 or TRBD2 (6 bases each). CDR3 length: 13 amino acids. Trimming left V 5 bases short and J 15 bases short, with 20 bases between. The V gene's germline CDR1 is LNHDA and CDR2 SQIVND (reference sequence). In DNA, the CDR3 is TGTGCCAGTAGTCCCCATGAGGGGGGCGAATGGTTCTTC. This gives the protein CASSPHEGGEWFF.

This clone has more than one count but fewer than ten. Other DNA sequences in this sample translate to the same CDR3. This chain joins TRBV14 and TRBJ1-6; no firm D call. Germline V CDR1 and CDR2: SGHDN, FVKESK. Trimming shortened V by 1 base and J by 7 bases, and 5 bases separated the two germline ends. CDR3 length: 13 amino acids. The CDR3 here is CASSQALNSPLHF. The CDR3, as DNA: TGTGCCAGCAGCCAAGCGTTGAATTCACCCCTCCACTTT.

V is TRBV11-2 and J is TRBJ2-3; 8 bases are shared with TRBD2. The V gene's germline CDR1 is SGHAT and CDR2 FQNNGV. The CDR3 is 16 amino acids. The J segment lost 3 bases and the V segment lost 5 bases, leaving 10 bases of the junction unmatched. The CDR3 DNA reads as TGTGCCAGCAGCCCTACGGCGGGGGGCGGAACAGATACGCAGTATTTT. Translated: CASSPTAGGGTDTQYF.

This clone was found a few times. V is TRBV25-1 and J is TRBJ1-2, with no clear D. Trimming took 4 bases from V and 6 from J, leaving 18 bases between them. Germline values: CDR1 MGHDK, CDR2 SYGVNS. The CDR3 has 15 amino acids. The CDR3 DNA is TGTGCCAGCAGTGCCCCCCAACGGGGAACAGATGGCTACACCTTC. This translates into CASSAPQRGTDGYTF.

The chain joins TRBV2 to TRBJ1-5; TRBD1 might be the D (5 bases). CDR1 and CDR2 from the germline V gene are SNHLY and FYNNEI. V shed 10 bases and J shed 4 bases, with 11 bases lying between them. This CDR3 has 12 amino acids. CDR3 region: CATDSGNQPQHF. In DNA form, the CDR3 reads TGTGCCACCGACAGTGGTAATCAGCCCCAGCATTTT. The variable domain in full, with the rest retrieved from reference TRBV2 and TRBJ1-5, is EPEVTQTPSHQVTQMGQEVILRCVPISNHLYFYWYRQILGQKVEFLVSFYNNEISEKSEIFDDQFSVERPDGSNFTLKIRSTKLEDSAMYFCATDSGNQPQHFGDGTRLSIL.

Here the CDR3 reads CASSTGQGGGYTF. In DNA, the CDR3 is TGTGCCAGCAGTACCGGACAGGGAGGCGGCTACACCTTC. The chain joins TRBV6-6 to TRBJ1-2; 8 bases line up with TRBD1. The CDR3 length is 13 residues. Germline-derived CDR1 and CDR2 are MNHNY and SVGAGI (reference sequence). V trimming: 5 bases; J trimming: 8 bases; junction bases outside the gene matches: 7.

The chain links TRBV6-5 to TRBJ1-2, with 9 bases identical to TRBD1. Germline CDR1 reads MNHEY; CDR2 reads SVGAGI. The CDR3 spans 14 residues. Losses at the gene ends were 5 bases for V and 4 bases for J; bases not matched to a gene: 5. The DNA of the CDR3 is TGTGCCAGCAGTACGGACAGGGGAGGCTATGGCTACACCTTC. This gives the protein CASSTDRGGYGYTF.